What follows are 6 T cell receptor beta chains derived from one specimen sequenced in a study of blood T cell repertoires in COVID-19. The table came from immunoSEQ multiplex PCR; TCRdb's copy has only in-frame clones and leaves some out. Found here are more than 200,000 clones, roughly 90% of them singletons; the top ten hold under 2.5%. Sequencing was carried out using peripheral blood. The receptors were sampled from a man aged 25-40 years with active or convalescent COVID-19.

Details on this clone: This CDR3 is also generated by other DNA sequences in the sample. CDR3 DNA: TGTGCCAGCAGTGAACAGGGGACCTATGGCTACACCTTC. The encoded protein is CASSEQGTYGYTF. V usage is TRBV2 and J usage is TRBJ1-2; the D gene is possibly TRBD1 (6 bases). Looked up from germline, CDR1 is SNHLY and CDR2 is FYNNEI. V was cut by 2 bases and J by 4 bases, with 8 bases left in between. The CDR3 covers 13 residues.

The chain combines TRBV18 with TRBJ2-6; 10 bases align to TRBD2. Germline-derived CDR1 and CDR2 are KGHSH and LQKENI. CDR3 length equals 18 residues. With V trimmed by 2 bases and J by 0 bases, 4 bases remained unmatched. CDR3 sequence (DNA): TGTGCCAGCTCACCATCAGCGGGGGGGAGCTCTGGGGCCAACGTCCTGACTTTC. This encodes CASSPSAGGSSGANVLTF.

This clone turned up a few times. The chain joins TRBV6-5 to TRBJ1-2; perhaps TRBD1 as D (5 bases). Deletions cut 7 bases from V and 0 bases from J, with 12 bases between. Germline V gene data show CDR1 as MNHEY and CDR2 as SVGAGI. CDR3 length equals 14 residues. CDR3: CASNPGLPNYGYTF. The CDR3, as DNA: TGTGCCAGCAACCCAGGGTTACCTAACTATGGCTACACCTTC.

The V call is TRBV12-3 or TRBV12-4, the J call TRBJ2-1; TRBD2 matches at 8 bases. V lost 7 bases, J lost 7 bases, and 3 bases stayed unmatched. CDR3 length equals 12 residues. This chain's CDR3 is CASKAGANEQFF. CDR3 in DNA: TGTGCCAGCAAAGCGGGGGCGAATGAGCAGTTCTTC.

V gene TRBV25-1 combines with J gene TRBJ1-1, with 8 positions matching TRBD1. Trimming at V came to 6 bases and at J to 1 base, leaving 4 bases not matched to a gene. Germline V gene lookup returns CDR1 MGHDK and CDR2 SYGVNS. The CDR3 runs 14 residues. The CDR3 sequence: CASSDDRGNTEAFF. In DNA form, the CDR3 reads TGTGCCAGCAGCGACGACAGGGGGAACACTGAAGCTTTCTTT.

The chain couples TRBV6-1 to TRBJ2-6, with 7 bases fitting TRBD1. This CDR3 is 15 amino acids long. The V and J ends lost 3 bases and 2 bases, in that order; junction bases with no gene match: 1. Germline assignment: CDR1 MNHNS and CDR2 SASEGT. This CDR3 reads CASSDQGAGANVLTF. CDR3 in DNA: TGTGCCAGCAGTGACCAGGGGGCTGGGGCCAACGTCCTGACTTTC.